Listed here are 3 T cell receptor beta chains from one sample, sequenced in a study of T cells in localized non-small cell lung cancer. TCRdb's copy holds only in-frame clones and misses some; the assay was immunoSEQ multiplex PCR. The table includes about 39,000 clones, around 75% detected once. Here the sequenced sample was PBMCs, taken before any cancer treatment. These receptors all come from a woman aged 40-69 years with stage II squamous cell lung carcinoma.

The CDR3 here is CATRPTRANYGYTF. In DNA, the CDR3 is TGCGCCACCCGCCCGACCCGAGCTAACTATGGCTACACCTTC. The J gene is TRBJ1-2, the V gene TRBV5-1; D uncertain. Germline V gene data show CDR1 as SGHRS and CDR2 as YFSETQ. V was clipped by 9 bases and J by 0 bases, with 15 bases between them. The CDR3 consists of 14 residues.

With regard to this clone: At one end, the junction sequence differs from germline, possibly due to a read error. The gene calls are TRBV7-9 and TRBJ2-7; D remains unclear. CDR3 size: 12 residues. CDR1 SEHNR and CDR2 FQNEAQ come from the germline V gene (reference sequence). The chain's CDR3 is CASSLVGYRPSF. The CDR3 bases are TGTGCCAGCAGCTTAGTGGGCTACCGACCCTCCTTC.

This clone was seen just once. V is TRBV19 and J is TRBJ2-1, with unresolved D. From germline, CDR1 is LNHDA and CDR2 SQIVND (reference sequence). CDR3 length: 13 residues. V lost 5 bases and J lost 7, with 12 bases in between. CDR3 DNA sequence: TGTGCCAGTAGTTTAAGGGTTCGGAATGAGCAGTTCTTC. Translated, it gives CASSLRVRNEQFF.